This T cell receptor beta chain stems from a study of cytomegalovirus exposure and HLA in healthy donors. Primers included in the PCR were 60 Vbeta and 13 Jbeta primers. The method was immunoSEQ multiplex PCR; TCRdb's version includes in-frame clones alone and lacks a portion of them. Of some 180,000 clones in the sample, 80% were seen once. The study's findings and limits: The records held CMV serostatus as the only immune exposure information.

V gave up 10 bases and J gave up 2 bases; unmatched junction bases: 5. The CDR3 consists of 14 residues. The V gene's germline CDR1 is MNHNS and CDR2 SASEGT. Points on this clone: The antigen is unknown.

This clonotype was obtained from a girl under 18 in good health and CMV-seropositive. The material sequenced was PBMCs. The rearrangement links TRBV6-1 to TRBJ2-2; 9 bases are shared with TRBD1. DNA for the CDR3: TGTGCCACCACGGACAGGGGAAACACCGGGGAGCTGTTTTTT. Translating gives CATTDRGNTGELFF.